The rows below give T cell receptor beta chains drawn from one sample of a study of OX40 agonist ivuxolimab in advanced cancers. The protocol was immunoSEQ multiplex PCR, while the TCRdb copy is restricted to in-frame clones and leaves out a portion. The table records around 13,000 clones, 70% to 75% of them present only once. Source: CD4+ or CD8+ T cells sorted from blood, taken in a trial of the OX40 agonist ivuxolimab. The receptors were sampled from an adult with an advanced solid tumor such as melanoma, head and neck, liver or kidney cancer. CDR3s include the opening cysteine and the closing phenylalanine or tryptophan. The D gene is left open where the match is weak. A row's size may be missing; if present it is once, few, many or a size class.

cdr3_nt | cdr3_aa | j_call | d_call | v_call | clone_size
TGTGCCAGCAGCTTATCGGTGTCCCGCGAGCAGTACTTC | CASSLSVSREQYF | TRBJ2-7 | - | TRBV7-2 | -
TGTGCCAGCAGTGACTGGGGGAGGAATGAAAAACTGTTTTTT | CASSDWGRNEKLFF | TRBJ1-4 | - | TRBV6-6 | once
TGCAGCGTTGGGACTAGCGGGACGAGAGATACGCAGTATTTT | CSVGTSGTRDTQYF | TRBJ2-3 | TRBD2 | TRBV29-1 | -
TGTGCCACCAGCAGGGCCAGACAGCCCTCTGGGGCCAACGTCCTGACTTTC | CATSRARQPSGANVLTF | TRBJ2-6 | - | TRBV15 | -
TGTGCCAGCAGCCATGGTAGCGGCCACAATGAGCAGTTCTTC | CASSHGSGHNEQFF | TRBJ2-1 | - | TRBV4-2 | -
TGTGCCAGTACGGTGGTGAGCGGAGGGCGGACCGGGGAGCTGTTTTTT | CASTVVSGGRTGELFF | TRBJ2-2 | - | TRBV19 | -
TGTGCCAGCTCGGACAGATACGAGCAGTACTTC | CASSDRYEQYF | TRBJ2-7 | - | TRBV28 | -
TGTGCCAGCAGCTCGAACCTCCAGGTCAGCACAGATACGCAGTATTTT | CASSSNLQVSTDTQYF | TRBJ2-3 | - | TRBV7-9 | -
TGTGCCAGCAGCTACACTAGCGCCCCCTCCTACGAGCAGTACTTC | CASSYTSAPSYEQYF | TRBJ2-7 | TRBD2 | TRBV7-2 | -
TGTGCCAGTAGTATTGTGGGGACCAACTACGAGCAGTACTTC | CASSIVGTNYEQYF | TRBJ2-7 | - | TRBV19 | -
TGTGCCATCAGTGAGTCAAGGGGACCCTCCTACGAGCAGTACTTC | CAISESRGPSYEQYF | TRBJ2-7 | - | TRBV10-3 | -
TGTGCCACCAGAAAGGGCTACAATGAGCAGTTCTTC | CATRKGYNEQFF | TRBJ2-1 | - | TRBV28 | -
TGCAGCGTTGAGTGGGGAGACAGGAGAGGATCGGGAGCCAAAAACATTCAGTACTTC | CSVEWGDRRGSGAKNIQYF | TRBJ2-4 | - | TRBV29-1 | -
TGCAGCGTTGCCCATGGGGGGCTCACCTACGAGCAGTACTTC | CSVAHGGLTYEQYF | TRBJ2-7 | - | TRBV29-1 | -
TGTGCCAGCAGTCTCACGGCTTTGAACACCGGGGAGCTGTTTTTT | CASSLTALNTGELFF | TRBJ2-2 | - | TRBV6-6 | few
TGTGCCTGGAGTCGCACAGGGGGATACGAGCAGTACTTC | CAWSRTGGYEQYF | TRBJ2-7 | TRBD1 | TRBV30 | -
TGCGCCAGCAGCGCGACAGGAATGGCCGGGGAGCTGTTTTTT | CASSATGMAGELFF | TRBJ2-2 | - | TRBV4-1 | -
TGTGCCAGCAGTATGGGGGGAGATACGCAGTATTTT | CASSMGGDTQYF | TRBJ2-3 | - | TRBV6-5 | -
TGCAGCGTTGTAATAGGGATCTACGAGCAGTACTTC | CSVVIGIYEQYF | TRBJ2-7 | - | TRBV29-1 | -
TGTGCCAGCAGCTTTCTACAAGTACAAGAGACCCAGTACTTC | CASSFLQVQETQYF | TRBJ2-5 | - | TRBV5-4 | -
TGCGCCAGCAGCCAAGACTCCGCGACCTCTGGAAACACCATATATTTT | CASSQDSATSGNTIYF | TRBJ1-3 | - | TRBV4-3 | few
TGTGCCAGCAGTTTCTTCGGGGAACTAGCGGGAGCCCTCTACGAGCAGTACTTC | CASSFFGELAGALYEQYF | TRBJ2-7 | TRBD2 | TRBV28 | -
TGTGCCATCAGTGGGACAGTTACCAGGAAGAACACTGAAGCTTTCTTT | CAISGTVTRKNTEAFF | TRBJ1-1 | - | TRBV10-3 | -
TGTGCCAGCCGATGGGGCTACGGGGTGCAGTTCTTC | CASRWGYGVQFF | TRBJ2-1 | - | TRBV5-8 | few
TGTGCCAGCAGTTCATACGGGACTAGCGGGACTACCTCCTACGAGCAGTACTTC | CASSSYGTSGTTSYEQYF | TRBJ2-7 | TRBD2 | TRBV28 | few
TGTGCCTGGTGGACAGGGGGAGGCACTGAAGCTTTCTTT | CAWWTGGGTEAFF | TRBJ1-1 | TRBD1 | TRBV30 | few
TGTGCCAGCTCACTGAAAGACAGGATTACAACTAATGAAAAACTGTTTTTT | CASSLKDRITTNEKLFF | TRBJ1-4 | - | TRBV18 | -
TGCGCCAGCAGCCAAGGGCGGGAGATCGGGGAGCTGTTTTTT | CASSQGREIGELFF | TRBJ2-2 | TRBD2 | TRBV4-1 | few
TGCGCCAGCAGCCTGGATTCGGGTATCTACTCTGGAAACACCATATATTTT | CASSLDSGIYSGNTIYF | TRBJ1-3 | - | TRBV4-3 | once
TGTGCCAGCAGAGAATGGTCGGACGGGAATGAAAAACTGTTTTTT | CASREWSDGNEKLFF | TRBJ1-4 | - | TRBV6-1 | once
TGTGCCAGCAGTTCCAACAGCCCCTCGGCAGATACGCAGTATTTT | CASSSNSPSADTQYF | TRBJ2-3 | - | TRBV27 | few
TGTGCCAGCAGCTTGGGGACAGGGTGGAATCAGCCCCAGCATTTT | CASSLGTGWNQPQHF | TRBJ1-5 | TRBD1 | TRBV6-6 | -
TGTGCCAGCTCACCTTCCGGGGACAATGAGCAGTTCTTC | CASSPSGDNEQFF | TRBJ2-1 | - | TRBV18 | -
TGCGCCAGCAGCCGCGGGGGGTCTTCAACACTCTCTGGGGCCAACGTCCTGACTTTC | CASSRGGSSTLSGANVLTF | TRBJ2-6 | TRBD2 | TRBV4-3 | -
TGTGCCAGCAGCTCAGCGGACAGGGCGTACTATGGCTACACCTTC | CASSSADRAYYGYTF | TRBJ1-2 | TRBD1 | TRBV7-9 | -
TGTGCCAGCAGCCCGCCGACAGCAAAATCCTACGAGCAGTACTTC | CASSPPTAKSYEQYF | TRBJ2-7 | - | TRBV13 | -
TGTGCCAGCAGCGTCGGACTAAGCGGGAGGGGGGAGACCCAGTACTTC | CASSVGLSGRGETQYF | TRBJ2-5 | TRBD2 | TRBV9 | -
TGTGCCAGCAGCTTTGGTTTTGCGGATGAGCCACTCAATGAGCAGTTCTTC | CASSFGFADEPLNEQFF | TRBJ2-1 | - | TRBV7-8 | -
TGTGCCAGCAGTGACCGGACAGGGCCTGGCTATGGCTACACCTTC | CASSDRTGPGYGYTF | TRBJ1-2 | TRBD1 | TRBV6-1 | -
TGTGCCAGTAGTTTCGGGGGGGATCAGCCCCAGCATTTT | CASSFGGDQPQHF | TRBJ1-5 | - | TRBV19 | -
TGTGCCAGCAGTTACAGTGGGGGAGTATACGAGCAGTACTTC | CASSYSGGVYEQYF | TRBJ2-7 | - | TRBV6-6 | -
TGTGCCAGCAGCGGACGGGGGGGCCTCGAGGAGCAGTTCTTC | CASSGRGGLEEQFF | TRBJ2-1 | TRBD2 | TRBV2 | -
TGTGCCAGCAGCCTCACAGGTTCCGCTTACAATGAGCAGTTCTTC | CASSLTGSAYNEQFF | TRBJ2-1 | - | TRBV7-9 | -
TGTGCCAGCAGCTTAGCGCCAGGGGCGCGCGGTTTCGGGGAGCTGTTTTTT | CASSLAPGARGFGELFF | TRBJ2-2 | - | TRBV7-8 | few
TGTGCCAGCAGTCTTACAGGGGCGCGGACCGGGGAGCTGTTTTTT | CASSLTGARTGELFF | TRBJ2-2 | TRBD1 | TRBV13 | -